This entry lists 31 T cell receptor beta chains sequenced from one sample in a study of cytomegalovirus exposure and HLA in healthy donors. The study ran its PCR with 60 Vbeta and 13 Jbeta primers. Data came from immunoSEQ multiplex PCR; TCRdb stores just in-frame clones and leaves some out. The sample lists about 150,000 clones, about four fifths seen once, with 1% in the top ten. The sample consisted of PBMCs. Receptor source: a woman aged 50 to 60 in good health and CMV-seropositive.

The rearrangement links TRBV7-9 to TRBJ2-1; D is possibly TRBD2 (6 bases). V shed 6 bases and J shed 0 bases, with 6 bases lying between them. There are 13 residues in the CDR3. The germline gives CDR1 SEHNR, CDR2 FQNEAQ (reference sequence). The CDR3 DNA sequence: TGTGCCAGCAGGGACTACTCCTACAATGAGCAGTTCTTC. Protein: CASRDYSYNEQFF.

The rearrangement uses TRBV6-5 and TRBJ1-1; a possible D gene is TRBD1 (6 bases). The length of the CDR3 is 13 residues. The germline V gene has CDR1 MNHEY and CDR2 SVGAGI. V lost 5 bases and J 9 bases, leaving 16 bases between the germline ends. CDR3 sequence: CASSAPGTTKAFF. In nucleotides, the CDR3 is TGTGCCAGCAGTGCACCCGGGACAACTAAAGCTTTCTTT.

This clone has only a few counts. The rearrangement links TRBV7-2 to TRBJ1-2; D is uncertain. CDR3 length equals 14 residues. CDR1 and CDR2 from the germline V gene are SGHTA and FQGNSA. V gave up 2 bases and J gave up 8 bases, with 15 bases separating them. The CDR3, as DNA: TGTGCCAGCAGCTTAAGCAGTCTCCCGGGAGGCTACACCTTC. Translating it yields CASSLSSLPGGYTF.

The DNA for the CDR3 is TGTGCCAGCAGCTTTCGCTCGGGCACCGGGGAGCTGTTTTTT. It is translated as CASSFRSGTGELFF. The rearrangement uses TRBV7-3 and TRBJ2-2; unclear D gene. The CDR3 is made up of 14 amino acids. The V end lost 3 bases, the J end lost 4 bases, and 9 bases lay between the germline ends. Germline V gene sequence: CDR1 SGHTA, CDR2 FQGTGA.

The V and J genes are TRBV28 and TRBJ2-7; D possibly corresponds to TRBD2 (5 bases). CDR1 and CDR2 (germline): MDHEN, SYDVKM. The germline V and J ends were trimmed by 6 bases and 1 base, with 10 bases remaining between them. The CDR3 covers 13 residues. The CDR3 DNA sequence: TGTGCCAGCAGGAGATCGGGATCCTACGAGCAGTACTTC. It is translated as CASRRSGSYEQYF.

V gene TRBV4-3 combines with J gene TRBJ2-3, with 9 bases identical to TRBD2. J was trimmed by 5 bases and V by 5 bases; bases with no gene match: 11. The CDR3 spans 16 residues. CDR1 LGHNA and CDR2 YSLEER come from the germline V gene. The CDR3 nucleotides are TGCGCCAGCAGCGCCCTAGCGGGGACCACAGGAGATACGCAGTATTTT. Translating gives CASSALAGTTGDTQYF.

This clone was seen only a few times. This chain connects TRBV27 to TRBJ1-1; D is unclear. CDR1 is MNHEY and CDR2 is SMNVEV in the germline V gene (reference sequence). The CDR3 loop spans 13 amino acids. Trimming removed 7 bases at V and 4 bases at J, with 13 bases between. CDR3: CASIPRRGTEAFF. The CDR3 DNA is TGTGCCAGCATCCCCCGCCGGGGCACTGAAGCTTTCTTT.

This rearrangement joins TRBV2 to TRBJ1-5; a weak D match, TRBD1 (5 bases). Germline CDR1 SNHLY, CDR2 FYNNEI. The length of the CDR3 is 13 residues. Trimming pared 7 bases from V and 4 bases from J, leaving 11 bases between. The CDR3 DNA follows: TGTGCCAGCAAGGTCGGGGGGAATCAGCCCCAGCATTTT. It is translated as CASKVGGNQPQHF.

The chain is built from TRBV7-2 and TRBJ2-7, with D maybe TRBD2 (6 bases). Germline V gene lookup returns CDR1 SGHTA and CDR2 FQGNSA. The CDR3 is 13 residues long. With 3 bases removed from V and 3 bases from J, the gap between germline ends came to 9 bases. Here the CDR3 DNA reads TGTGCCAGCAGCTTCGGGACTTACTACGAGCAGTACTTC. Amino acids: CASSFGTYYEQYF.

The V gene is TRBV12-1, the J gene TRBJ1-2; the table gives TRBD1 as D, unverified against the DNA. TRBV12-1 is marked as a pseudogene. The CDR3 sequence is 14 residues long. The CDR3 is CASNFNRGKSGYTF. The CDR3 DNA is TGTGCCAGCAACTTTAACAGGGGGAAGTCCGGCTACACCTTC.

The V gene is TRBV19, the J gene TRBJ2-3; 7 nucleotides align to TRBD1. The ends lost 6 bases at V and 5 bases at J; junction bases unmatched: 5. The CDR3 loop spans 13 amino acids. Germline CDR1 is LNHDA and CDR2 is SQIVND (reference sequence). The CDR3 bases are TGTGCCAGTAGCCGAAACAGGGGAGATACGCAGTATTTT. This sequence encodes CASSRNRGDTQYF.

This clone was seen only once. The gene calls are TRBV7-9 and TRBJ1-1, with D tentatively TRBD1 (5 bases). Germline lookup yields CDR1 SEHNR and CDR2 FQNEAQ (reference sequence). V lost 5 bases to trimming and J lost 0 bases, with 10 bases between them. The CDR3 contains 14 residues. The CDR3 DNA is TGTGCCAGCAGCCTCAGGGAAATGAACACTGAAGCTTTCTTT. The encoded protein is CASSLREMNTEAFF.

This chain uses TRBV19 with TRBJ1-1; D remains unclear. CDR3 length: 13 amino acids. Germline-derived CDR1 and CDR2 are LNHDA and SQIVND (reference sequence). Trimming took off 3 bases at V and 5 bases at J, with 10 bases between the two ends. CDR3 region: CASSMTRGTEAFF. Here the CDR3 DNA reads TGTGCCAGTAGTATGACCCGGGGTACTGAAGCTTTCTTT.

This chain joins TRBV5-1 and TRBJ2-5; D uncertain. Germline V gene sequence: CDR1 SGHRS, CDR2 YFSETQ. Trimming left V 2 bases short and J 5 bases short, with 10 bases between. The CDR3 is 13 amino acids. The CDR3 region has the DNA TGCGCCAGCAGCTTCGAGGCTCGGGAGACCCAGTACTTC. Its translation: CASSFEARETQYF.

The CDR3 reads CATRKSDFSGDRVVYEQYF. The CDR3 DNA is TGTGCCACCAGAAAGAGTGACTTCTCCGGGGACAGGGTGGTTTACGAGCAGTACTTC. This chain connects TRBV15 to TRBJ2-5, with 9 bases that match TRBD1. The J call could be wrong; TRBJ2-7 is a better fit for the DNA end. The CDR3 length is 19 residues. The germline gives CDR1 LNHNV, CDR2 YYDKDF (reference sequence).

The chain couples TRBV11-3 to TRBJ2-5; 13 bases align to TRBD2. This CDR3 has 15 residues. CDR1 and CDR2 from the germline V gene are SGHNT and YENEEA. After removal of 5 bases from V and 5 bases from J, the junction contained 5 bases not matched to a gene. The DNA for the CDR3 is TGTGCCAGCAGCATCGGACTAGCGGGAGAGGAGACCCAGTACTTC. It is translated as CASSIGLAGEETQYF.

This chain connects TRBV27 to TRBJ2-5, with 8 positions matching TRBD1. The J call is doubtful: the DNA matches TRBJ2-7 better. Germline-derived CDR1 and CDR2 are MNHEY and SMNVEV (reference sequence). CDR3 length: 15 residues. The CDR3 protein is CASSLLGQATYEQYF. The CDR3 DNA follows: TGTGCCAGCAGTTTACTGGGACAGGCAACCTACGAGCAGTACTTC.

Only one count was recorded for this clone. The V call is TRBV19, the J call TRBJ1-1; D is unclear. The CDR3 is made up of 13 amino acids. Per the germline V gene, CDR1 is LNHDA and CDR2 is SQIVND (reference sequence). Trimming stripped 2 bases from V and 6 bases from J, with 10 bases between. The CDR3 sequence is CASSIKGGAEAFF. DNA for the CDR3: TGTGCCAGTAGTATAAAAGGAGGCGCTGAAGCTTTCTTT.

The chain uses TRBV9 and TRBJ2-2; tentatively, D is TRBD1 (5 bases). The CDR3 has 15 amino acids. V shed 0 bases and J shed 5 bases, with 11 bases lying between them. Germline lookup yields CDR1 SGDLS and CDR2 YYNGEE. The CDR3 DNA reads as TGTGCCAGCAGCGTAGGGGGCGCAGGAACCGGGGAGCTGTTTTTT. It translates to CASSVGGAGTGELFF.

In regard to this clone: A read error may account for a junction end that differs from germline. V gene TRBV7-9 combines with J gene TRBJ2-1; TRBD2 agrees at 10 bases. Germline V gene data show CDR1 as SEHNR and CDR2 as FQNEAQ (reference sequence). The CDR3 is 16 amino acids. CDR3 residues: CSSSPGLTSGYNEQFF. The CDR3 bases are TGTTCCAGCAGCCCCGGGCTGACTAGCGGGTACAATGAGCAGTTCTTC.

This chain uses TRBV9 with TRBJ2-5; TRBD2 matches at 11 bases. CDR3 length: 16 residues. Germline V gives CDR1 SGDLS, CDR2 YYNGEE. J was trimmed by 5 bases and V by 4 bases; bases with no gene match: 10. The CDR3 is CASSLLSGGGFETQYF. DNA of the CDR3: TGTGCCAGCAGCCTACTTAGCGGGGGGGGCTTTGAGACCCAGTACTTC.

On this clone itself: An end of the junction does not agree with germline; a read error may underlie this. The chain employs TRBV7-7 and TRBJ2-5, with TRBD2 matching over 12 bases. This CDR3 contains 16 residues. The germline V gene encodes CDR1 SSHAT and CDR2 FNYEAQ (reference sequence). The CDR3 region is CASSFSSGGAGETQYF. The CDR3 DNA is TGTGCTAGCAGCTTTTCTAGCGGGGGGGCTGGGGAGACCCAGTACTTC.

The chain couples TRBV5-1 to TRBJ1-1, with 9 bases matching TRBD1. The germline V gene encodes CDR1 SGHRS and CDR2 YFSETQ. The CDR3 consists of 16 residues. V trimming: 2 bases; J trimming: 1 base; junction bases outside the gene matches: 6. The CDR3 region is CASSLRTGAGNTEAFF. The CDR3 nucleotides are TGCGCCAGCAGCTTACGGACAGGGGCCGGGAACACTGAAGCTTTCTTT.

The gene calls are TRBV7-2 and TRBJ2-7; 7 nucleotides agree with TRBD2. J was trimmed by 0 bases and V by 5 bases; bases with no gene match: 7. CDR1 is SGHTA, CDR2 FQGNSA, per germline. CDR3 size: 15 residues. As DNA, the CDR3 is TGTGCCAGCAGCGCCTGGGGGGGGAGCTCCTACGAGCAGTACTTC. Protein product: CASSAWGGSSYEQYF.

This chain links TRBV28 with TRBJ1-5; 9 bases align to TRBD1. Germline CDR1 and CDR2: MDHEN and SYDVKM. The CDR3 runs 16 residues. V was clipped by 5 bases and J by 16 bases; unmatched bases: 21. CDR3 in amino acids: CASSHYSRDRAPIGHF. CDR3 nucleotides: TGTGCCAGCAGTCATTATTCCCGGGACAGGGCGCCGATCGGTCATTTT.

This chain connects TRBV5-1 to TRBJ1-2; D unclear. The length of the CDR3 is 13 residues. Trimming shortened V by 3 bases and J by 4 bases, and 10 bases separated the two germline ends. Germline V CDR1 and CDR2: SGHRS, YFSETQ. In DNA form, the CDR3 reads TGCGCCAGCAGCTCCAACTACCTCTATGGCTACACCTTC. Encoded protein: CASSSNYLYGYTF.

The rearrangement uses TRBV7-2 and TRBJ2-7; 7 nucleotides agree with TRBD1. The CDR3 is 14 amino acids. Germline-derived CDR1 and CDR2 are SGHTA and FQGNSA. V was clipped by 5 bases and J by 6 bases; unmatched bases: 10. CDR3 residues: CASSLGQAVSEQYF. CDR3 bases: TGTGCCAGCAGCCTCGGACAGGCAGTATCCGAGCAGTACTTC.

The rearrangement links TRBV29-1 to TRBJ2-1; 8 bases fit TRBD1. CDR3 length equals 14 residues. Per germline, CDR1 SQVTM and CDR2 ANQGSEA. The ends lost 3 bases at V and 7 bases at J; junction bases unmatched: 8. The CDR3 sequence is CSVEGQGARNEQFF. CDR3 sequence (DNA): TGCAGCGTTGAGGGGCAGGGGGCCAGGAATGAGCAGTTCTTC.

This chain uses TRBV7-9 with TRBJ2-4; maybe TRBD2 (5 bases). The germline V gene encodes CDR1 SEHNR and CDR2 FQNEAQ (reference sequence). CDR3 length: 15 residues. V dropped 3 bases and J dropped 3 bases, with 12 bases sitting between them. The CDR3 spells CASSLGDTSKNIQYF. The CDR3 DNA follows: TGTGCCAGCAGCTTGGGCGACACTAGCAAAAACATTCAGTACTTC. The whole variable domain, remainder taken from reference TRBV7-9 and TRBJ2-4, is DTGVSQNPRHKITKRGQNVTFRCDPISEHNRLYWYRQTLGQGPEFLTYFQNEAQLEKSRLLSDRFSAERPKGSFSTLEIQRTEQGDSAMYLCASSLGDTSKNIQYFGAGTRLSVL.

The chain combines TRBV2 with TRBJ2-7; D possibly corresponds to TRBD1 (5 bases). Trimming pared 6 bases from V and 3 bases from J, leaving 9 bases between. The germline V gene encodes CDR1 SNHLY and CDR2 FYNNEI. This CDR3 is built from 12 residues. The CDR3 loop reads CASRPDSYEQYF. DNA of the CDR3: TGTGCCAGCAGACCCGACAGCTACGAGCAGTACTTC. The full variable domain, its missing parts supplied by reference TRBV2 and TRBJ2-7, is EPEVTQTPSHQVTQMGQEVILRCVPISNHLYFYWYRQILGQKVEFLVSFYNNEISEKSEIFDDQFSVERPDGSNFTLKIRSTKLEDSAMYFCASRPDSYEQYFGPGTRLTVT.

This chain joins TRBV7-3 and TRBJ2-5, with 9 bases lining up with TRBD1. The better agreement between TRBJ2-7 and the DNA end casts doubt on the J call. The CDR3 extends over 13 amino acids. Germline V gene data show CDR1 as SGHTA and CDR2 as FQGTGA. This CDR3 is CASSRDRVDEQYF. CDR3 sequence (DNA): TGTGCCAGCAGCCGGGACAGGGTCGACGAGCAGTACTTC.